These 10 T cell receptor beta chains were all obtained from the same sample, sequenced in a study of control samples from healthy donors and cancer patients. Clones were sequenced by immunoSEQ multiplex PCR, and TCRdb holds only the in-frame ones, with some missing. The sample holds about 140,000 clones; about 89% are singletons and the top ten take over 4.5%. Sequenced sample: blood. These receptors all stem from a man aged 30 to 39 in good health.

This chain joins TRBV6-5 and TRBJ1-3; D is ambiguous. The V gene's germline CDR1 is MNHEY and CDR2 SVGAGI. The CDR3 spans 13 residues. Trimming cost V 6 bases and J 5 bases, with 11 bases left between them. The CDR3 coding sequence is TGTGCCAGCAGACCGGAGACCAGAAACACCATATATTTT. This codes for CASRPETRNTIYF.

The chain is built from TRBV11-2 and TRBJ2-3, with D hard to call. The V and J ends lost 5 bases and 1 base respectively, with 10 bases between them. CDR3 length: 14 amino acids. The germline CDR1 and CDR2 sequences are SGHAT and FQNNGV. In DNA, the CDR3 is TGTGCCAGCAGCCCTGGTGCAGGCACAGATACGCAGTATTTT. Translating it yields CASSPGAGTDTQYF.

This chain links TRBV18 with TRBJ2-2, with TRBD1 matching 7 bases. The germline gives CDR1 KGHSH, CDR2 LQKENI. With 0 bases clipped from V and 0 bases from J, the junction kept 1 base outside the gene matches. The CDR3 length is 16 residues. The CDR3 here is CASSPPGQTNTGELFF. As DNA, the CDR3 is TGTGCCAGCTCACCACCGGGACAGACGAACACCGGGGAGCTGTTTTTT.

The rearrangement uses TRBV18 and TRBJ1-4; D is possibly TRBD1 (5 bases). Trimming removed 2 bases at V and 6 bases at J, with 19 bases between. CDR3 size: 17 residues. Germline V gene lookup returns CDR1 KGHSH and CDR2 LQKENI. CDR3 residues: CASSPTGTNNWDEKLFF. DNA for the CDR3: TGTGCCAGCTCACCAACCGGGACCAACAATTGGGATGAAAAACTGTTTTTT.

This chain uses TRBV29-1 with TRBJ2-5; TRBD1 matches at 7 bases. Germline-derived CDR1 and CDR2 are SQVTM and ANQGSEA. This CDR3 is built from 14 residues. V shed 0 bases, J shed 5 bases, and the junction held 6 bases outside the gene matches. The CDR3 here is CSVEDKTGQETQYF. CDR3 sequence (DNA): TGCAGCGTTGAAGACAAGACAGGGCAGGAGACCCAGTACTTC.

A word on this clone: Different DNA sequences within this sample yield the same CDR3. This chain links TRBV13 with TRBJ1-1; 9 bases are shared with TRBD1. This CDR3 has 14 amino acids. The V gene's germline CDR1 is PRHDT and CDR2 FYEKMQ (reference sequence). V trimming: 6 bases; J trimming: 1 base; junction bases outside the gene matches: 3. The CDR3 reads CASSRGQGNTEAFF. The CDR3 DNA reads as TGTGCCAGCAGTCGGGGACAGGGGAACACTGAAGCTTTCTTT.

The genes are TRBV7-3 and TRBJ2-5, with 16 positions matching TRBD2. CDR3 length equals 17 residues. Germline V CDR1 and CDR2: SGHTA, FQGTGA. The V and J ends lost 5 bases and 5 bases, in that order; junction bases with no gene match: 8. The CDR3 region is CASSLGTSGREGETQYF. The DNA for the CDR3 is TGTGCCAGCAGCCTAGGGACTAGCGGGAGGGAGGGGGAGACCCAGTACTTC.

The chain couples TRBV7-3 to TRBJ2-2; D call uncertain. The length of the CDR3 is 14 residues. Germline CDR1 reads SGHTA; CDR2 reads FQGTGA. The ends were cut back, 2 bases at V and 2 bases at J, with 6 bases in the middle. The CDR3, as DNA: TGTGCCAGCAGCTTATCCTCTAACACCGGGGAGCTGTTTTTT. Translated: CASSLSSNTGELFF.

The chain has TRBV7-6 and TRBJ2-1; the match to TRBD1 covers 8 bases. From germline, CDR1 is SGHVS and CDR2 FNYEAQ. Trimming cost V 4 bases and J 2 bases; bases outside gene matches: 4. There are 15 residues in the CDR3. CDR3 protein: CASSSTGAPYNEQFF. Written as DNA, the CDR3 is TGTGCCAGCAGCTCGACAGGGGCGCCCTACAATGAGCAGTTCTTC.

The CDR3 protein is CASSYGGQIANTGELFF. The CDR3 nucleotides are TGTGCCAGCAGTTATGGGGGGCAGATCGCGAACACCGGGGAGCTGTTTTTT. This chain links TRBV6-2 or TRBV6-3 with TRBJ2-2; perhaps D is TRBD1 or TRBD2 (6 bases each). Trimming took off 3 bases at V and 0 bases at J, with 14 bases between the two ends. The CDR3 is 17 amino acids. The germline V gene encodes CDR1 MNHEY and CDR2 SVGEGT.